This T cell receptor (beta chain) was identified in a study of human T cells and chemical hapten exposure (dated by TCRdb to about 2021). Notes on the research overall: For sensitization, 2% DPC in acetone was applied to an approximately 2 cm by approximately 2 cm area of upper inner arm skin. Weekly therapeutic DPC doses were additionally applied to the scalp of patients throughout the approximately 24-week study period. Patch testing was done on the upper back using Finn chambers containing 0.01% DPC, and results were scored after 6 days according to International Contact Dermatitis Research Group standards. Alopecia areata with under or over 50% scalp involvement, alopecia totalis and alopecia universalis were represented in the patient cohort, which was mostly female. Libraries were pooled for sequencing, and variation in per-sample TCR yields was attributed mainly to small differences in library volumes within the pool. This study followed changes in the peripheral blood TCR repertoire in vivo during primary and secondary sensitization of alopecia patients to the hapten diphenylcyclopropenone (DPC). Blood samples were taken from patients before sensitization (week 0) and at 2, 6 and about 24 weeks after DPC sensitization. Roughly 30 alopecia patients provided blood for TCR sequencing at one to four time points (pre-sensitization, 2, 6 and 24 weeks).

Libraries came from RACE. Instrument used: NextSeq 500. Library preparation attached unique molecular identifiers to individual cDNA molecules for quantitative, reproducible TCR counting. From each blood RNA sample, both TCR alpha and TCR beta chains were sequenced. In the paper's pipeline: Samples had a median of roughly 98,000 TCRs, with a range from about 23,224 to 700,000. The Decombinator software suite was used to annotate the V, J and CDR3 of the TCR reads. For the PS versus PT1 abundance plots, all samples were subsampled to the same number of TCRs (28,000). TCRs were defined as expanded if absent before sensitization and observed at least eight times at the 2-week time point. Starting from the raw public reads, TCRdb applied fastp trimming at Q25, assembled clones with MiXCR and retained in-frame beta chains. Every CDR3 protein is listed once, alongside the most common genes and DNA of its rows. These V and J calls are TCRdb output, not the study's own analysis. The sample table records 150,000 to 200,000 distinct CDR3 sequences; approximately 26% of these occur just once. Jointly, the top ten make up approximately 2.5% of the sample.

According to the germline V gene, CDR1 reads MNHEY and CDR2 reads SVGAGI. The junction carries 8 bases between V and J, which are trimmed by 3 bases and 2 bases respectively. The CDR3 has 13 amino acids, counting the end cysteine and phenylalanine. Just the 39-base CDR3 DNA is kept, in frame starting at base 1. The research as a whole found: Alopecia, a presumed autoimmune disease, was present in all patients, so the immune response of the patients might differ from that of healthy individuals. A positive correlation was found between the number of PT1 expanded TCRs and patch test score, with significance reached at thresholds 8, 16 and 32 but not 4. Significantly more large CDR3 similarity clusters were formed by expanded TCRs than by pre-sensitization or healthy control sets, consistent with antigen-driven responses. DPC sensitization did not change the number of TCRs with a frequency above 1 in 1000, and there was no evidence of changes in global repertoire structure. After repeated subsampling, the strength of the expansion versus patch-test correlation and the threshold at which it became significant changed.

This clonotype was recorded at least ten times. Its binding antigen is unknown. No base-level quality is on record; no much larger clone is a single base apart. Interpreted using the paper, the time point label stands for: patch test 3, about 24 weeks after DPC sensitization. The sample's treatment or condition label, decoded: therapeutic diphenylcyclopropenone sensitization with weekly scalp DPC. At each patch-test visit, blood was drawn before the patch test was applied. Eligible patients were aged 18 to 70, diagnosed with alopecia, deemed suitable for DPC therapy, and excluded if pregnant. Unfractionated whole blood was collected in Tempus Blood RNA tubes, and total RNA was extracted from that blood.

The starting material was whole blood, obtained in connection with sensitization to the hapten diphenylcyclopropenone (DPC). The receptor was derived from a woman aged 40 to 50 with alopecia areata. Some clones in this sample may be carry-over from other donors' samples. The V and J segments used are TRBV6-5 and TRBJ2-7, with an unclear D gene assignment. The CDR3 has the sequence CASSYTATYEQYF. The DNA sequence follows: TGTGCCAGCAGTTATACTGCGACCTACGAGCAGTACTTC.